The T cell receptor (beta chain) described here comes from a study of molecular identifiers for immune sequencing clone quantification. V shed 6 bases, J shed 5 bases, and the junction held 9 bases outside the gene matches. This CDR3 region has 15 residues. Germline loops: CDR1 SGHRS, CDR2 YFSETQ. For bulk TCR libraries, previously described methods and listed TCR primers were used. TCRdb re-called the PCR reads with MiXCR, one entry per CDR3 protein. The sample consists of roughly 97,000 distinct CDR3 sequences, approximately 25% of them appearing once. In this sample, this clonotype turned up many times.

The clonotype comes from a human donor in good health. Some libraries in this study had Jurkat cell RNA spiked in. The chain links TRBV5-1 to TRBJ2-5; 11 positions agree with TRBD2. Sequenced material: naive CD8+ T cells from blood, with Jurkat cell RNA spiked in. Subset noted: FACS-sorted CD8+CD4-CCR7+CD45RA+ naive T cells. CDR3 protein: CASNPLAGVGETQYF. DNA for the CDR3: TGCGCCAGCAACCCACTAGCGGGGGTTGGGGAGACCCAGTACTTC.